The rows below give T cell receptor beta chains drawn from one sample of a study of breast tumors, draining lymph nodes, adjacent tissues. Using its own MiXCR run on the multiplex PCR reads, TCRdb lists one record per CDR3 protein. The sample includes about 200,000 distinct CDR3 sequences, 34% of them seen just once. The sample was axillary lymph node tissue. These receptors were taken from a female donor with breast cancer. Some clones in this sample may be carry-over from other donors' samples. Both conserved end residues are part of each CDR3. A D gene is named only where the DNA matches it firmly. Not all rows give a size; the values are once, few, many and, for expanded clones, a class.

CDR3 DNA: TGTGCCAGCAGGTCTTGGACAGGGGAGACCCAGTACTTC
CDR3 protein: CASRSWTGETQYF
V gene: TRBV7-2
clone size: NA
D gene: TRBD1
J gene: TRBJ2-5

CDR3 DNA: TGTGCCAGCAGCTTAAATGGAGGGAGCAGCACAGATACGCAGTATTTT
CDR3 protein: CASSLNGGSSTDTQYF
V gene: TRBV11-2
clone size: NA
D gene: NA
J gene: TRBJ2-3

CDR3 DNA: TGCAGTGCTAGAGACCCCTCTACAGGGCCCGGACAAGAGACCCAGTACTTC
CDR3 protein: CSARDPSTGPGQETQYF
V gene: TRBV20-1
clone size: few
D gene: NA
J gene: TRBJ2-5

CDR3 DNA: TGTGCCAGCAGCTTAGAAGGTAGCGGGGGAACCTACGAGCAGTACTTC
CDR3 protein: CASSLEGSGGTYEQYF
V gene: TRBV7-8
clone size: many
D gene: TRBD2
J gene: TRBJ2-7

CDR3 DNA: TGTGCCAGTAGTATTGGGACAGGGGGCGGTTACAATGAGCAGTATTTT
CDR3 protein: CASSIGTGGGYNEQYF
V gene: TRBV19
clone size: NA
D gene: TRBD1
J gene: TRBJ2-3

CDR3 DNA: TGTGCCAGCAGCCTTCACGGGAGCAATCAGCCCCAGCATTTT
CDR3 protein: CASSLHGSNQPQHF
V gene: TRBV3-1
clone size: many
D gene: NA
J gene: TRBJ1-5

CDR3 DNA: TGTGCCAGCAGCGAATGGGGAGGCCAGCAGTACTTC
CDR3 protein: CASSEWGGQQYF
V gene: TRBV7-6
clone size: many
D gene: NA
J gene: TRBJ2-7

CDR3 DNA: TGTGCCAGCAGTGGGGCGGGAGGAAACACCATATATTTT
CDR3 protein: CASSGAGGNTIYF
V gene: TRBV2
clone size: many
D gene: NA
J gene: TRBJ1-3

CDR3 DNA: TGTGCCAGCAGTGACGGCAGGGGGCCGACCTACGAGCAGTACTTC
CDR3 protein: CASSDGRGPTYEQYF
V gene: TRBV2
clone size: NA
D gene: TRBD1
J gene: TRBJ2-7

CDR3 DNA: TGTGCCAGCACCATGCGTGGGGGCCGGCGCACAGATACGCAGTATTTT
CDR3 protein: CASTMRGGRRTDTQYF
V gene: TRBV5-6
clone size: many
D gene: NA
J gene: TRBJ2-3

CDR3 DNA: TGTGCCAGCAGCGTAGAGGACGCTTCCTATGGCTACATCTTC
CDR3 protein: CASSVEDASYGYIF
V gene: TRBV9
clone size: NA
D gene: NA
J gene: TRBJ1-2

CDR3 DNA: TGTGCCAGCAGCGTAGGCCAACACGGCCGGACCTACGAGCAGTACTTC
CDR3 protein: CASSVGQHGRTYEQYF
V gene: TRBV9
clone size: many
D gene: NA
J gene: TRBJ2-7

CDR3 DNA: TGTGCCAGCAGCTATCTAGCGGGAGTAGCAGATACGCAGTATTTT
CDR3 protein: CASSYLAGVADTQYF
V gene: TRBV7-3
clone size: NA
D gene: TRBD2
J gene: TRBJ2-3

CDR3 DNA: TGTGCCAGCAGCGTGGGACAGGTCAATGAAAAACTGTTTTTT
CDR3 protein: CASSVGQVNEKLFF
V gene: TRBV9
clone size: NA
D gene: TRBD1
J gene: TRBJ1-4

CDR3 DNA: TGTGCCAGTAGTATGGTGGGACAGGGGGCTGTTACGCAGTATTTT
CDR3 protein: CASSMVGQGAVTQYF
V gene: TRBV19
clone size: many
D gene: TRBD1
J gene: TRBJ2-3

CDR3 DNA: TGTGCCAGCAGTTTGACAGGGGCTAGTCAGCCCCAGCATTTT
CDR3 protein: CASSLTGASQPQHF
V gene: TRBV12-3/TRBV12-4
clone size: many
D gene: TRBD1
J gene: TRBJ1-5

CDR3 DNA: TGTGCCACCAGTGATACGGGACAAAGGACCTACAATGAGCAGTTCTTC
CDR3 protein: CATSDTGQRTYNEQFF
V gene: TRBV24-1
clone size: many
D gene: NA
J gene: TRBJ2-1

CDR3 DNA: TGTGCCAGCAGCACAACGGGACAGGGACTTGGCCTAGGCTACACCTTC
CDR3 protein: CASSTTGQGLGLGYTF
V gene: TRBV5-6
clone size: NA
D gene: TRBD1
J gene: TRBJ1-2

CDR3 DNA: TGTGCCAGCAGCAACCTCGACTGGGCGGGGGATGAAAAACTGTTTTTT
CDR3 protein: CASSNLDWAGDEKLFF
V gene: TRBV11-1
clone size: NA
D gene: NA
J gene: TRBJ1-4

CDR3 DNA: TGCAGTGCTAGACCGAGACAGCCCCAGCATTTT
CDR3 protein: CSARPRQPQHF
V gene: TRBV20-1
clone size: NA
D gene: NA
J gene: TRBJ1-5

CDR3 DNA: TGTGCTAGTGGCCCTGGGGGACGGGCCCGGGAGACCCAGTACTTC
CDR3 protein: CASGPGGRARETQYF
V gene: TRBV12-5
clone size: NA
D gene: NA
J gene: TRBJ2-5

CDR3 DNA: TGCAGCGTCGCCGGCTCTGGAAACACAGATACGCAGTATTTT
CDR3 protein: CSVAGSGNTDTQYF
V gene: TRBV29-1
clone size: NA
D gene: NA
J gene: TRBJ2-3

CDR3 DNA: TGTGCCAGCAGCTTAATGCCCCCAGGTGGGCTGGGTTCACCCCTCCACTTT
CDR3 protein: CASSLMPPGGLGSPLHF
V gene: TRBV7-3
clone size: many
D gene: NA
J gene: TRBJ1-6

CDR3 DNA: TGTGCCAGCAGTTCTGAGAGCTCTGGAAACACCATATATTTT
CDR3 protein: CASSSESSGNTIYF
V gene: TRBV6-1
clone size: many
D gene: NA
J gene: TRBJ1-3

CDR3 DNA: TGTGCCAGCAGCGTCACCGGGGGACATAAGTGGCAGTACTTC
CDR3 protein: CASSVTGGHKWQYF
V gene: TRBV28
clone size: few
D gene: NA
J gene: TRBJ2-7

CDR3 DNA: TGCGCCAGCAGCTTTTGGGGCGACACTGAAGCTTTCTTT
CDR3 protein: CASSFWGDTEAFF
V gene: TRBV5-1
clone size: once
D gene: NA
J gene: TRBJ1-1

CDR3 DNA: TGTGCCAGCAGTGAGGCCAGGGGGTTGGGGCAAGAGACCCAGTACTTC
CDR3 protein: CASSEARGLGQETQYF
V gene: TRBV2
clone size: NA
D gene: TRBD1
J gene: TRBJ2-5

CDR3 DNA: TGTGCCAGCAGCTTAGGGCAGGGCACCGGGGAGCTGTTTTTT
CDR3 protein: CASSLGQGTGELFF
V gene: TRBV7-2
clone size: NA
D gene: NA
J gene: TRBJ2-2

CDR3 DNA: TGTGCCGGCGCCGGGACAGGGTCGGGAGAGCAGTACTTC
CDR3 protein: CAGAGTGSGEQYF
V gene: TRBV2
clone size: many
D gene: TRBD1
J gene: TRBJ2-7

CDR3 DNA: TGCAGTGCTAGAGAATATACGCAGTATTTT
CDR3 protein: CSAREYTQYF
V gene: TRBV20-1
clone size: many
D gene: NA
J gene: TRBJ2-3